The clone carrying this T cell receptor beta chain was detected a few times. The same CDR3 is also encoded by other DNA sequences in this sample. Patients at the Seattle site were enrolled during active infection and followed longitudinally. Study processing details: Nucleated cell counts were estimated from reference gene primer amplification. Libraries were prepared by immunoSEQ multiplex PCR; TCRdb keeps only in-frame clonotypes and omits some of them. V, J and clone size reflect that table, while D and trimming were determined from the DNA. This table holds over 250,000 clones, 75% to 90% found once. The data were taken from a study of blood T cell repertoires in COVID-19. Study in general: The study drew acute and convalescent COVID-19 samples from the United States, Italy and Spain.

The germline CDR1 and CDR2 sequences are LGHDT and YNNKEL (reference sequence). The CDR3 extends over 12 amino acids. Trimming pared 4 bases from V and 2 bases from J, leaving 5 bases between. The receptor was isolated from a woman aged 70-85 years with COVID-19, enrolled during active disease. What was sequenced was peripheral blood. The rearrangement joins TRBV3-1 (or the pseudogene TRBV3-2) to TRBJ1-1; no clear D. The CDR3 sequence is CASSPLNTEAFF. CDR3 coding DNA: TGTGCCAGCAGCCCACTTAACACTGAAGCTTTCTTT.